The rows below give T cell receptor beta chains drawn from one sample of a study of cytomegalovirus exposure and HLA in healthy donors. Clones were sequenced by immunoSEQ multiplex PCR, and TCRdb holds only the in-frame ones, with some missing. In the table there are over 200,000 clones, 65% to 75% of which are singletons. The sequenced material came from PBMCs. The receptors were sampled from a woman aged 25 to 39 in good health and CMV-seronegative. CDR3s include the opening cysteine and the closing phenylalanine or tryptophan. Fields, in order: clone size, V gene, D gene, J gene, CDR3 protein, CDR3 DNA. A D gene is named only where the DNA matches it firmly. The size field is filled for only some rows; it gives once, few, many or a size class.

clone_size: -; v_call: TRBV5-1; d_call: TRBD1; j_call: TRBJ2-1; cdr3_aa: CASSQGARDNEQFF; cdr3_nt: TGCGCCAGCAGCCAGGGGGCCCGGGACAATGAGCAGTTCTTC
clone_size: -; v_call: TRBV2; d_call: -; j_call: TRBJ2-7; cdr3_aa: CASWGDTSYEQYF; cdr3_nt: TGTGCCAGCTGGGGGGATACCTCCTACGAGCAGTACTTC
clone_size: -; v_call: TRBV28; d_call: TRBD1; j_call: TRBJ2-5; cdr3_aa: CASSTSDRGGRETQYF; cdr3_nt: TGTGCCAGCAGTACATCGGACAGGGGGGGGAGAGAGACCCAGTACTTC
clone_size: few; v_call: TRBV7-3; d_call: -; j_call: TRBJ2-5; cdr3_aa: CASSLTGTGQETQYF; cdr3_nt: TGTGCCAGCAGCTTAACTGGGACTGGCCAAGAGACCCAGTACTTC
clone_size: -; v_call: TRBV7-2; d_call: TRBD2; j_call: TRBJ2-7; cdr3_aa: CASVQVGGGPYEQYF; cdr3_nt: TGTGCCAGCGTACAGGTGGGCGGGGGGCCCTACGAGCAGTACTTC
clone_size: -; v_call: TRBV18; d_call: TRBD1; j_call: TRBJ1-5; cdr3_aa: CASSPGQGEQPQHF; cdr3_nt: TGTGCCAGCTCACCCGGACAGGGGGAACAGCCCCAGCATTTT
clone_size: -; v_call: TRBV30; d_call: TRBD1; j_call: TRBJ2-5; cdr3_aa: CAWSVPVTGVETQYF; cdr3_nt: TGTGCCTGGAGTGTACCCGTGACAGGGGTAGAGACCCAGTACTTC
clone_size: -; v_call: TRBV6-6; d_call: -; j_call: TRBJ2-5; cdr3_aa: CASSYSASKETQYF; cdr3_nt: TGTGCCAGCAGTTACTCAGCTAGCAAAGAGACCCAGTACTTC
clone_size: -; v_call: TRBV29-1; d_call: -; j_call: TRBJ1-3; cdr3_aa: CSASDGNTIYF; cdr3_nt: TGCAGCGCCAGCGACGGAAACACCATATATTTT
clone_size: -; v_call: TRBV4-2; d_call: TRBD2; j_call: TRBJ2-4; cdr3_aa: CASSQEWVLSGRGNIQYF; cdr3_nt: TGTGCCAGCAGCCAAGAATGGGTTTTGAGCGGGAGGGGAAACATTCAGTACTTC
clone_size: few; v_call: TRBV7-9; d_call: TRBD2; j_call: TRBJ2-1; cdr3_aa: CASSSKGLAGGPRNEQFF; cdr3_nt: TGTGCCAGCAGCTCAAAGGGACTAGCGGGAGGGCCCCGCAATGAGCAGTTCTTC
clone_size: once; v_call: TRBV5-6; d_call: TRBD1; j_call: TRBJ1-2; cdr3_aa: CASSPDRGYGYTF; cdr3_nt: TGTGCCAGCAGCCCGGACAGGGGATATGGCTACACCTTC
clone_size: -; v_call: TRBV7-6; d_call: TRBD2; j_call: TRBJ2-7; cdr3_aa: CASSSVAGGEYEQYF; cdr3_nt: TGTGCCAGCAGCTCCGTAGCGGGAGGAGAGTACGAGCAGTACTTC
clone_size: -; v_call: TRBV30; d_call: TRBD1; j_call: TRBJ1-2; cdr3_aa: CAWRLGQGADGYTF; cdr3_nt: TGTGCCTGGAGATTAGGACAGGGGGCTGATGGCTACACCTTC
clone_size: -; v_call: TRBV5-1; d_call: TRBD2; j_call: TRBJ2-5; cdr3_aa: CASSEGTRGRETQYF; cdr3_nt: TGCGCCAGCAGCGAGGGGACTAGGGGACGGGAGACCCAGTACTTC
clone_size: once; v_call: TRBV2; d_call: TRBD1; j_call: TRBJ1-6; cdr3_aa: CASSEWTGDNSPLHF; cdr3_nt: TGTGCCAGCAGTGAGTGGACAGGGGATAATTCACCCCTCCACTTT
clone_size: few; v_call: TRBV2; d_call: TRBD2; j_call: TRBJ2-1; cdr3_aa: CASIDGQGRTSGRLWEQFF; cdr3_nt: TGTGCCAGCATTGACGGACAGGGGAGAACTAGCGGGAGACTATGGGAGCAGTTCTTC
clone_size: few; v_call: TRBV9; d_call: TRBD1; j_call: TRBJ1-2; cdr3_aa: CASSVGQENYGYTF; cdr3_nt: TGTGCCAGCAGCGTGGGACAGGAGAACTATGGCTACACCTTC
clone_size: -; v_call: TRBV27; d_call: TRBD1; j_call: TRBJ1-4; cdr3_aa: CASRSTGGGEKLFF; cdr3_nt: TGTGCCAGCAGGTCGACAGGGGGAGGTGAAAAACTGTTTTTT
clone_size: -; v_call: TRBV2; d_call: -; j_call: TRBJ1-4; cdr3_aa: CASSERSGPNEKLFF; cdr3_nt: TGTGCCAGCAGTGAGCGATCAGGCCCTAATGAAAAACTGTTTTTT
clone_size: -; v_call: TRBV14; d_call: -; j_call: TRBJ1-2; cdr3_aa: CASSAGWGYGYTF; cdr3_nt: TGTGCCAGCAGCGCGGGGTGGGGGTATGGCTACACCTTC
clone_size: -; v_call: TRBV30; d_call: -; j_call: TRBJ1-5; cdr3_aa: CAWSGGLMSNQPQHF; cdr3_nt: TGTGCCTGGAGTGGGGGACTCATGAGCAATCAGCCCCAGCATTTT
clone_size: -; v_call: TRBV4-2; d_call: TRBD1; j_call: TRBJ2-3; cdr3_aa: CVSSQDPPGQGADTQYF; cdr3_nt: TGTGTCAGCAGCCAAGATCCCCCGGGACAGGGCGCAGATACGCAGTATTTT
clone_size: -; v_call: TRBV27; d_call: -; j_call: TRBJ2-2; cdr3_aa: CASSSLEGNTGELFF; cdr3_nt: TGTGCCAGCAGCTCCTTGGAGGGGAACACCGGGGAGCTGTTTTTT
clone_size: few; v_call: TRBV2; d_call: -; j_call: TRBJ1-1; cdr3_aa: CASSTTGNLGAFF; cdr3_nt: TGTGCCAGCAGTACAACAGGGAATTTGGGAGCTTTCTTT
clone_size: few; v_call: TRBV7-3; d_call: TRBD2; j_call: TRBJ2-5; cdr3_aa: CASSLRGLAGGETQYF; cdr3_nt: TGCGCCAGCAGCCTAAGGGGGCTAGCGGGAGGAGAGACCCAGTACTTC
clone_size: -; v_call: TRBV4-1; d_call: -; j_call: TRBJ1-2; cdr3_aa: CASSPTLWTPTNYGYTF; cdr3_nt: TGCGCCAGCAGCCCAACCTTATGGACACCAACCAACTATGGCTACACCTTC
clone_size: -; v_call: TRBV7-8; d_call: -; j_call: TRBJ2-7; cdr3_aa: CASSKEVRDYEQYF; cdr3_nt: TGTGCCAGCAGCAAAGAGGTCAGGGATTACGAGCAGTACTTC
clone_size: -; v_call: TRBV30; d_call: -; j_call: TRBJ2-7; cdr3_aa: CAWGEGGRISEQYF; cdr3_nt: TGTGCCTGGGGGGAGGGGGGCCGGATCTCCGAGCAGTACTTC
clone_size: few; v_call: TRBV5-4; d_call: -; j_call: TRBJ2-1; cdr3_aa: CASSLGQTSYNEQFF; cdr3_nt: TGTGCCAGCAGCTTGGGACAGACCTCCTACAATGAGCAGTTCTTC
clone_size: -; v_call: TRBV5-3; d_call: -; j_call: TRBJ2-5; cdr3_aa: CATRRCDGETQYF; cdr3_nt: TGTGCTACAAGGCGGTGTGATGGAGAGACCCAGTACTTC
clone_size: -; v_call: TRBV6-1; d_call: -; j_call: TRBJ1-4; cdr3_aa: CASSYNEKLFF; cdr3_nt: TGTGCCAGCAGTTATAATGAAAAACTGTTTTTT
clone_size: -; v_call: TRBV9; d_call: -; j_call: TRBJ2-7; cdr3_aa: CASSVDARHYERYF; cdr3_nt: TGTGCCAGCAGCGTAGACGCTCGCCACTACGAGCGGTACTTC
clone_size: -; v_call: TRBV5-1; d_call: -; j_call: TRBJ1-2; cdr3_aa: CASSPAEGASYGYTF; cdr3_nt: TGCGCCAGCAGCCCCGCTGAGGGTGCGAGCTATGGCTACACCTTC
clone_size: -; v_call: TRBV30; d_call: -; j_call: TRBJ1-1; cdr3_aa: CAWNSGRETSTNTEAFF; cdr3_nt: TGTGCCTGGAACAGCGGTAGGGAGACTAGCACGAACACTGAAGCTTTCTTT
clone_size: -; v_call: TRBV19; d_call: -; j_call: TRBJ1-3; cdr3_aa: CASSMTDPDSGNTIYF; cdr3_nt: TGTGCCAGTAGTATGACAGACCCCGACTCTGGAAACACCATATATTTT
clone_size: -; v_call: TRBV5-1; d_call: TRBD1; j_call: TRBJ1-2; cdr3_aa: CASSLTGEWPYGYTF; cdr3_nt: TGCGCCAGCAGCTTAACAGGGGAGTGGCCCTATGGCTACACCTTC
clone_size: -; v_call: TRBV6-6; d_call: -; j_call: TRBJ1-2; cdr3_aa: CASSKTEKANYGYTF; cdr3_nt: TGTGCCAGCAGTAAGACAGAAAAAGCTAACTATGGCTACACCTTC
clone_size: -; v_call: TRBV7-9; d_call: -; j_call: TRBJ2-7; cdr3_aa: CSRSSTGYEQYF; cdr3_nt: TGTTCCAGGAGCTCGACAGGATACGAGCAGTACTTC
clone_size: -; v_call: TRBV29-1; d_call: TRBD2; j_call: TRBJ2-1; cdr3_aa: CSVGGVTSGMRYNEQFF; cdr3_nt: TGCAGCGTTGGAGGGGTGACTAGCGGGATGAGGTACAATGAGCAGTTCTTC
clone_size: -; v_call: TRBV6-1; d_call: -; j_call: TRBJ2-2; cdr3_aa: CASSEVGGNTGELFF; cdr3_nt: TGTGCCAGCAGTGAAGTCGGGGGGAACACCGGGGAGCTGTTTTTT
clone_size: -; v_call: TRBV27; d_call: -; j_call: TRBJ1-2; cdr3_aa: CASRTRGGHGYTF; cdr3_nt: TGTGCCAGTCGTACGAGGGGGGGCCATGGCTACACCTTC
clone_size: -; v_call: TRBV11-2; d_call: TRBD1; j_call: TRBJ1-5; cdr3_aa: CASSFRDRENQPQHF; cdr3_nt: TGTGCCAGCAGCTTTCGGGACAGGGAAAATCAGCCCCAGCATTTT
clone_size: -; v_call: TRBV5-1; d_call: TRBD1; j_call: TRBJ2-1; cdr3_aa: CASSLHGTGLRNEQFF; cdr3_nt: TGCGCCAGCAGCTTGCACGGGACAGGGTTGAGGAATGAGCAGTTCTTC
clone_size: -; v_call: TRBV7-9; d_call: -; j_call: TRBJ1-2; cdr3_aa: CASSHVEGGYTF; cdr3_nt: TGTGCCAGCAGCCACGTGGAGGGTGGCTACACCTTC
clone_size: -; v_call: TRBV5-1; d_call: TRBD1; j_call: TRBJ1-4; cdr3_aa: CASSQQGALSNEKLFF; cdr3_nt: TGCGCCAGCAGCCAACAGGGGGCGCTAAGTAATGAAAAACTGTTTTTT
clone_size: -; v_call: TRBV13; d_call: TRBD1; j_call: TRBJ1-2; cdr3_aa: CASSWGQGNYGYTF; cdr3_nt: TGTGCCAGCAGCTGGGGACAGGGCAACTATGGCTACACCTTC
clone_size: -; v_call: TRBV11-2; d_call: -; j_call: TRBJ2-7; cdr3_aa: CASSLVSGTYEQYF; cdr3_nt: TGTGCCAGCAGCTTAGTTTCAGGGACCTACGAGCAGTACTTC
clone_size: -; v_call: TRBV30; d_call: -; j_call: TRBJ1-6; cdr3_aa: CACRQSSSYNSPLHF; cdr3_nt: TGTGCCTGTAGACAGAGCAGCTCCTATAATTCACCCCTCCACTTT
clone_size: few; v_call: TRBV7-8; d_call: -; j_call: TRBJ2-1; cdr3_aa: CASSPKAGNEQFF; cdr3_nt: TGTGCCAGCAGCCCAAAAGCGGGCAATGAGCAGTTCTTC
clone_size: -; v_call: TRBV7-7; d_call: -; j_call: TRBJ2-1; cdr3_aa: CASSFGGTNEQFF; cdr3_nt: TGTGCTAGCAGCTTCGGCGGCACGAATGAGCAGTTCTTC
clone_size: -; v_call: TRBV29-1; d_call: -; j_call: TRBJ2-5; cdr3_aa: CSAGSGETQYF; cdr3_nt: TGCAGCGCTGGCAGTGGAGAGACCCAGTACTTC